This is a list of T cell receptor beta chains from one sample in a study of T-cell reconstitution after alpha-beta-depleted transplantation in children. TCRdb recomputed calls from the PCR reads with MiXCR, one row per CDR3 protein. The data contain 300,000 to 400,000 distinct CDR3 sequences, 15% to 20% of them seen just once; the ten biggest clones take up roughly 40%. Sequencing used PBMCs, mostly from graft donor cells, obtained 360 days after TCRalphabeta/CD19-depleted stem cell transplant. The receptors here all came from a male patient aged 2 to 10 who had a stem cell transplant for acute lymphoblastic leukemia, so the T cells may come from the graft donor. The CDR3 runs from the conserved cysteine through the conserved F or W. The D gene is left open where the match is weak. Expanded clones get a size class; other rows say once, few or many, or leave the size out.

d_call,j_call,clone_size,v_call,cdr3_nt,cdr3_aa
TRBD1,TRBJ1-5,few,TRBV12-3/TRBV12-4,TGTGCCAGCAGCGAATCGACAGGGAATCAGCCCCAGCATTTT,CASSESTGNQPQHF
-,TRBJ2-2,few,TRBV28,TGTGCCAGCAGTTTTGGGTCTGTAGGCTCGTCGTACACCGGGGAGCTGTTTTTT,CASSFGSVGSSYTGELFF
-,TRBJ2-3,many,TRBV15,TGTGCCACCAGCAGACTAGCAGCTAGCACAGATACGCAGTATTTT,CATSRLAASTDTQYF
-,TRBJ2-2,many,TRBV7-2,TGTGCCAGCAGCTTAGGGGCTACTCAAAGCGGGGAGCTGTTTTTT,CASSLGATQSGELFF
-,TRBJ2-5,-,TRBV15,TGTGCCACCAGCATGTACAGGGAAGAGACCCAGTACTTC,CATSMYREETQYF
-,TRBJ2-1,few,TRBV27,TGTGCCAGCAGTCTAGTCCAGGGGGGGGCTGGTGAGCAGTTCTTC,CASSLVQGGAGEQFF
-,TRBJ2-5,few,TRBV11-2,TGTGCCAGCAGCTTACGCAGGCTATCCCCAGCTCAAGAGACCCAGTACTTC,CASSLRRLSPAQETQYF
TRBD2,TRBJ2-2,many,TRBV12-3/TRBV12-4,TGTGCCAGTGGGGGGGACACCGGGGAGCTGTTTTTT,CASGGDTGELFF
-,TRBJ2-2,-,TRBV7-3,TGTGCCAGCAGCCCCCCGCTGGGGCAGGGGACCGGGGAGCTGTTTTTT,CASSPPLGQGTGELFF
-,TRBJ2-3,few,TRBV28,TGTGCCAGCAGTCCTGGACAGTGGCCAGATACGCAGTATTTT,CASSPGQWPDTQYF
-,TRBJ2-7,-,TRBV14,TGTGCCAGCAGCCCCCTTGGTTGGTCCAACGAGCAGTACTTC,CASSPLGWSNEQYF
-,TRBJ1-1,-,TRBV28,TGTGCCAGCAGTCTCTTCACAGGGATGGCTTTCTTT,CASSLFTGMAFF
-,TRBJ1-2,few,TRBV20-1,TGCAGTGCTAGAGATCCGGCAGGGTATCCTTATGGCTACACCTTC,CSARDPAGYPYGYTF
-,TRBJ2-1,many,TRBV5-1,TGCGCCAGCAGCTTGCCCCGACAGGTTTTGGATGAGCAGTTCTTC,CASSLPRQVLDEQFF
-,TRBJ2-1,many,TRBV10-3,TGTGCCATCAGTGAATCGGTAGGACCCAATGAGCAGTTCTTC,CAISESVGPNEQFF
-,TRBJ1-2,-,TRBV4-3,TGCGCCAGCAGCCAAGATCCCAGGGGCAGGGGCTACACCTTC,CASSQDPRGRGYTF
TRBD2,TRBJ2-3,-,TRBV27,TGTGCCAGCAGTTTCTTCAAGGGGGGACTAGCGTTCACAGATACGCAGTATTTT,CASSFFKGGLAFTDTQYF
TRBD1,TRBJ1-2,-,TRBV29-1,TGCAGCGTTGAAGGGGGGGACAGGTCTAACTATGGCTACACCTTC,CSVEGGDRSNYGYTF
TRBD1,TRBJ1-1,many,TRBV20-1,TGCAGTGCTAGGCGACTAGACAGGGTGGACACTGAAGCTTTCTTT,CSARRLDRVDTEAFF
-,TRBJ2-2,-,TRBV20-1,TGCAGTGCTAGAGCGTACGCCAGGGGGGGGACCGGGGAGCTGTTTTTT,CSARAYARGGTGELFF
TRBD1,TRBJ2-7,-,TRBV12-3/TRBV12-4,TGTGCCAGCAGTACCCCACAGGCAGGGGGTCGGGAGCAGTACTTC,CASSTPQAGGREQYF
TRBD2,TRBJ2-1,few,TRBV13,TGTGCCAGCAGCCCCCTCCTGATGGGAAGGCCTAGCGGCCCAAAGGGCTCCTACAATGAGCAGTTCTTC,CASSPLLMGRPSGPKGSYNEQFF
-,TRBJ2-7,-,TRBV4-3,TGCGCCAGCAGCCAAGATACGGGCGGGGCCCTATACGAGCAGTACTTC,CASSQDTGGALYEQYF
-,TRBJ2-7,few,TRBV4-3,TGCGCCAGCAGCCAAGATGTTAAAGACACTTGGCAGTACTTC,CASSQDVKDTWQYF
TRBD2,TRBJ2-1,many,TRBV12-3/TRBV12-4,TGTGCCAGCACCGATCTAGCGGCCTCCTACAATGAGCAGTTCTTC,CASTDLAASYNEQFF
TRBD1,TRBJ2-7,few,TRBV10-3,TGTGCCATCAGTGAGTCGAGGGGACAGGGGGCGTACGAGCAGTACTTC,CAISESRGQGAYEQYF
-,TRBJ2-7,-,TRBV7-9,TGTGCCAGCAGCGGGCGGGTTTCGGACGAGCAGTACTTC,CASSGRVSDEQYF
-,TRBJ1-5,few,TRBV5-1,TGCGCCAGCAGCTTGGAACCAAATCAGCCCCAGCATTTT,CASSLEPNQPQHF
-,TRBJ2-3,many,TRBV7-6,TGTGCCAGCAGCTTAGCGAGCGAATCACTAAAAGATACGCAGTATTTT,CASSLASESLKDTQYF
-,TRBJ2-7,-,TRBV4-3,TGCGCCAGCAGCCGGGGGACATCCGACTCCTACGAGCAGTACTTC,CASSRGTSDSYEQYF
TRBD1,TRBJ1-1,many,TRBV12-3/TRBV12-4,TGTGCCAGCAGTTTAGAGACAGGGCCAGCTTTCTTT,CASSLETGPAFF
-,TRBJ2-2,-,TRBV24-1,TGTGCCACCAGTGATCCCAAGACAGGGAACACCGGGGAGCTGTTTTTT,CATSDPKTGNTGELFF
-,TRBJ2-7,many,TRBV28,TGTGCCAGCAGCAGTTATGGTCTGGACGAGCAGTACTTC,CASSSYGLDEQYF
-,TRBJ1-4,many,TRBV5-6,TGTGCCAGCAGCCATGGGGGGAGGACGACTAATGAAAAACTGTTTTTT,CASSHGGRTTNEKLFF
-,TRBJ2-7,-,TRBV6-1,TGTGCCAGCAGGCGCGACTACCGGAACTCCTACGAGCAGTACTTC,CASRRDYRNSYEQYF
TRBD2,TRBJ2-3,few,TRBV28,TGTGCCAGCAGTTTTGCGGGAGGGTGGAGCACAGATACGCAGTATTTT,CASSFAGGWSTDTQYF
TRBD1,TRBJ2-7,-,TRBV30,TGTGCCTGGAGACGGGACAGGGTCTACGAGCAGTACTTC,CAWRRDRVYEQYF
-,TRBJ2-1,-,TRBV13,TGTGCCAGCAGCTTTTTTGCCCCTTGGGCTTTTGTGGCCCCCCGGGGTGAGCAGTTCTTC,CASSFFAPWAFVAPRGEQFF
-,TRBJ1-6,few,TRBV20-1,TGCAGTGCTAGAGATGGGGCTAATTCACCCCTCCACTTT,CSARDGANSPLHF
-,TRBJ2-1,many,TRBV2,TGTGCCAGCAGCGACCGGACTCATAAGCAGTTCTTC,CASSDRTHKQFF
-,TRBJ2-1,-,TRBV20-1,TGCAGTGCTAGGGTATCCCAATCATACAATGAGCAGTTCTTC,CSARVSQSYNEQFF
-,TRBJ2-5,few,TRBV7-9,TGTGCCAGCAGCTCATCCGGGACTGTACAAGAGACCCAGTACTTC,CASSSSGTVQETQYF
TRBD2,TRBJ2-3,-,TRBV4-2,TGTGCCAGCAGCTCGGGGACTAGCGGGTCGGGGGGAGATACGCAGTATTTT,CASSSGTSGSGGDTQYF
-,TRBJ2-7,few,TRBV20-1,TGCAGTCCTCCACGTTTGTCAGAGCCAACCACCTACGAGCAGTACTTC,CSPPRLSEPTTYEQYF
-,TRBJ2-6,-,TRBV20-1,TGCAGTGCCCTCTCTGGGGCCAACGTCCTGACTTTC,CSALSGANVLTF
-,TRBJ2-1,many,TRBV5-1,TGCGCCAGCAGCTTGACCGGACCTTCCTACAATGAGCAGTTCTTC,CASSLTGPSYNEQFF
-,TRBJ2-5,-,TRBV7-6,TGTGCCAGCAGCTTAGCAAGACTAGGGGCGGAGACCCAGTACTTC,CASSLARLGAETQYF
TRBD2,TRBJ2-1,-,TRBV4-3,TGCGCCAGCAGCCGATCCGGGACTAGAGCCTACAATGAGCAGTTCTTC,CASSRSGTRAYNEQFF
-,TRBJ2-2,-,TRBV12-3/TRBV12-4,TGTGCCTTCTCCGGGGCAAACTATACGGCCTATAAGCCCGGGGAGCTGTTTTTT,CAFSGANYTAYKPGELFF
-,TRBJ2-7,few,TRBV7-9,TGTGCCAGCCACGAGGACAAGGGGTCCGAGCAGTACTTC,CASHEDKGSEQYF
-,TRBJ2-3,few,TRBV28,TGTGCCAGCAGATTGACAGGTGCCACAGATACGCAGTATTTT,CASRLTGATDTQYF
-,TRBJ2-7,-,TRBV20-1,TGCAGTGCTAGTTCAGCGGCGAGCTCCTACGAGCAGTACTTC,CSASSAASSYEQYF
-,TRBJ2-3,-,TRBV29-1,TGCAGCGCAGGGGCAGTGGATCTCACAGATACGCAGTATTTT,CSAGAVDLTDTQYF
TRBD1,TRBJ2-7,few,TRBV4-3,TGCGCCAGCAGCCCGGGGACCAGGGGGCTCGAGCAGTACTTC,CASSPGTRGLEQYF
TRBD1,TRBJ2-5,few,TRBV5-1,TGCGCCAGCGTCCGGGACAGGGCCAGCGAGACCCAGTACTTC,CASVRDRASETQYF
TRBD1,TRBJ2-5,many,TRBV28,TGTGCCAGCAGCCCGAGACACAGGGGGAAAGAGACCCAGTACTTC,CASSPRHRGKETQYF
-,TRBJ2-1,many,TRBV5-1,TGCGCCAGCAGCTCTGAGTGGGGAAGCAATGAGCAGTTCTTC,CASSSEWGSNEQFF
TRBD2,TRBJ2-1,-,TRBV7-2,TGTGCCAGCAGCGCCCCGGGACTAGCGGGAGGGAATGAGCAGTTCTTC,CASSAPGLAGGNEQFF
TRBD1,TRBJ2-6,few,TRBV29-1,TGCAGCGTAGGACAGGGACCCTTCTCTGGGGCCAACGTCCTGACTTTC,CSVGQGPFSGANVLTF